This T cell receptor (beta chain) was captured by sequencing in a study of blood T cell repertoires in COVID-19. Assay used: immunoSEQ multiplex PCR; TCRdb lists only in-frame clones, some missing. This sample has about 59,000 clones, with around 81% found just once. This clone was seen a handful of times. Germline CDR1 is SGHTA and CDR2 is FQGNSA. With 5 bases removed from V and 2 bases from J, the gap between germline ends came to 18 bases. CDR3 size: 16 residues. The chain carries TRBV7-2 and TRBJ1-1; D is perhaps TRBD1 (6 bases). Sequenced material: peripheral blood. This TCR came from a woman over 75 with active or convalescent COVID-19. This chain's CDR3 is CASSRIPGARNTEAFF. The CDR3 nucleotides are TGTGCCAGCAGCAGAATACCAGGGGCCCGTAACACTGAAGCTTTCTTT.